Below are 22 T cell receptor beta chains sequenced from a single sample in a study of CD8 T cells in Susac syndrome. The RNA input was about 0.5 to 1 ug, and it was reverse transcribed with random hexamers. TCRdb used MiXCR to reprocess the immunoSEQ multiplex PCR reads, holding one entry per CDR3 protein. This table has 150,000 to 200,000 distinct CDR3 sequences, about 95% appearing once. The sequencing input was CD4+ T cells from PBMCs. These receptors were taken from a human donor with multiple sclerosis.

This chain uses TRBV7-3 with TRBJ2-3, with TRBD2 matching 9 bases. Germline V gives CDR1 SGHTA, CDR2 FQGTGA. Losses at the gene ends were 5 bases for V and 4 bases for J; bases not matched to a gene: 10. The CDR3 has 16 residues. The CDR3 region has the DNA TGTGCCAGCAGCCCCATGGGAGGACTAGCGTCAGATACGCAGTATTTT. This encodes CASSPMGGLASDTQYF.

Only a few counts were recorded for this clonotype. The J gene is TRBJ2-1, the V gene TRBV2; 7 nucleotides match TRBD1. V was pared by 7 bases and J by 5 bases, with 8 bases of the junction left unmatched. CDR3 size: 14 residues. Germline-derived CDR1 and CDR2 are SNHLY and FYNNEI. The CDR3 coding sequence is TGTGCCAGCAAAAGACAGGGCCCTGACAATGAGCAGTTCTTC. Amino acids: CASKRQGPDNEQFF.

The J gene is TRBJ2-3, the V gene TRBV11-1; no firm D call. The CDR3 is made up of 12 amino acids. CDR1 is SGHAT, CDR2 FQDESV, per germline (reference sequence). Trimming took 6 bases from V and 6 from J, leaving 10 bases between them. The DNA of the CDR3 is TGTGCCAGCAGTCCAAACCGTGATACGCAGTATTTT. Translating gives CASSPNRDTQYF.

The rearrangement links TRBV20-1 to TRBJ2-4; D possibly uses TRBD1 or TRBD2 (5 bases each). This CDR3 has 16 amino acids. The ends were cut back, 3 bases at V and 6 bases at J, with 21 bases in the middle. Looked up from germline, CDR1 is DFQATT and CDR2 is SNEGSKA (reference sequence). DNA for the CDR3: TGCAGTGCTAGCGGTTGGGGCACGGGGCCGGGAAACATTCAGTACTTC. The encoded protein is CSASGWGTGPGNIQYF.

As for this clonotype: Germline is not matched at one junction end, which may reflect a read error. The chain carries TRBV20-1 and TRBJ2-3, with a weak D call TRBD2 (5 bases). Per germline, CDR1 DFQATT and CDR2 SNEGSKA (reference sequence). This CDR3 has 13 amino acids. In DNA, the CDR3 is TGCAGTGCAAGAGCGGTAGGAACAGATACGCAGTATTTT. It specifies CSARAVGTDTQYF.

This clonotype occurred once. This sequence joins TRBV20-1 and TRBJ2-2; 7 bases agree with TRBD1. V lost 6 bases to trimming and J lost 2 bases; unmatched junction nucleotides: 6. Germline CDR1 is DFQATT and CDR2 is SNEGSKA (reference sequence). This CDR3 is built from 14 residues. The CDR3 is CSAIRDRNTGELFF. In nucleotides, the CDR3 is TGCAGTGCAATCCGGGACAGAAACACCGGGGAGCTGTTTTTT.

The chain carries TRBV7-9 and TRBJ2-1; no reliable D call. Trimming cost V 5 bases and J 5 bases, with 4 bases left between them. CDR3 length equals 11 residues. CDR1 SEHNR and CDR2 FQNEAQ come from the germline V gene (reference sequence). Here the CDR3 reads CASSQDNEQFF. CDR3 in DNA: TGTGCCAGCAGCCAGGACAATGAGCAGTTCTTC.

This chain joins TRBV27 and TRBJ1-1; 8 bases line up with TRBD1. The CDR3 consists of 14 residues. Germline-derived CDR1 and CDR2 are MNHEY and SMNVEV (reference sequence). Germline trimming cut 2 bases from V and 2 bases from J; bases unmatched to any gene: 1. CDR3 residues: CASSLQGANTEAFF. The CDR3, as DNA: TGTGCCAGCAGTTTACAGGGGGCAAACACTGAAGCTTTCTTT.

J is TRBJ2-7 and V is TRBV2; D may correspond to TRBD1 or TRBD2 (5 bases each). Germline V gene data show CDR1 as SNHLY and CDR2 as FYNNEI. Trimming removed 9 bases from V and 9 bases from J, with 18 bases in between. The CDR3 contains 12 residues. The CDR3 is CASEGQTLLQYF. The CDR3 DNA is TGTGCCAGTGAGGGGCAGACCCTACTGCAGTACTTC.

The rearrangement links TRBV30 to TRBJ1-1; D unclear. V lost 4 bases, J lost 1 base, and 10 bases lay in between. CDR1 GTSNPN and CDR2 SVGIG come from the germline V gene (reference sequence). The CDR3 extends over 13 amino acids. Written as DNA, the CDR3 is TGTGCCTGGAATGGCGTGGAGAACACTGAAGCTTTCTTT. Residues: CAWNGVENTEAFF.

This clonotype has only one observation. This chain connects TRBV2 to TRBJ2-3; a weak D match, TRBD1 (5 bases). Trimming removed 5 bases from V and 4 bases from J, with 13 bases in between. Germline loops: CDR1 SNHLY, CDR2 FYNNEI. There are 14 residues in the CDR3. DNA of the CDR3: TGTGCCAGCAGTCTTAGACAGTTTGCAGATACGCAGTATTTT. Its protein is CASSLRQFADTQYF.

The V and J genes are TRBV6-2 or TRBV6-3 and TRBJ2-3, with TRBD1 matching 8 bases. J was trimmed by 1 base and V by 5 bases; bases with no gene match: 5. CDR1 is MNHEY and CDR2 is SVGEGT in the germline V gene. The CDR3 length is 15 residues. CDR3 nucleotide sequence: TGTGCCAGCAGTACACAGGGGGGAGGCACAGATACGCAGTATTTT. Amino acids: CASSTQGGGTDTQYF.

This clonotype appeared once. The chain recombines TRBV20-1 with TRBJ2-1; D is undetermined. Per germline, CDR1 DFQATT and CDR2 SNEGSKA (reference sequence). CDR3 length: 14 amino acids. V was clipped by 0 bases and J by 2 bases, with 8 bases between them. CDR3 bases: TGCAGTGCTAGAGAAGGGTCTCCCTACAATGAGCAGTTCTTC. It is translated as CSAREGSPYNEQFF.

The V call is TRBV12-3 or TRBV12-4, the J call TRBJ1-2; D might be TRBD1 (5 bases). The CDR3 spans 16 residues. Trimming stripped 2 bases from V and 3 bases from J, with 16 bases between. The CDR3 here is CASSLWAGSSDYGYTF. The CDR3 DNA sequence: TGTGCCAGCAGTTTATGGGCAGGGAGTTCTGACTATGGCTACACCTTC.

The rearrangement uses TRBV29-1 and TRBJ1-1, with 8 bases that match TRBD1. CDR3 length: 15 amino acids. Germline V gene sequence: CDR1 SQVTM, CDR2 ANQGSEA. The ends lost 8 bases at V and 4 bases at J; junction bases unmatched: 15. CDR3 DNA sequence: TGCAGCTCCTGCACCCGCAGGGGGCGGGTCACTGAAGCTTTCTTT. Amino acid sequence: CSSCTRRGRVTEAFF. Complete variable domain (other parts from reference TRBV29-1 and TRBJ1-1): SAVISQKPSRDICQRGTSLTIQCQVDSQVTMMFWYRQQPGQSLTLIATANQGSEATYESGFVIDKFPISRPNLTFSTLTVSNMSPEDSSIYLCSSCTRRGRVTEAFFGQGTRLTVV.

This chain connects TRBV7-2 to TRBJ1-2; TRBD1 agrees at 10 bases. J gave up 7 bases and V 5 bases, and 10 bases lay outside the gene matches. The germline V gene has CDR1 SGHTA and CDR2 FQGNSA. The CDR3 has 15 amino acids. The CDR3 spells CASSPRDRGKGGYTF. In DNA, the CDR3 is TGTGCCAGCAGCCCCCGGGACAGGGGTAAGGGTGGCTACACCTTC.

V gene TRBV30 combines with J gene TRBJ2-5; perhaps TRBD2 as D (7 bases). V was clipped by 5 bases and J by 5 bases, with 12 bases between them. CDR1 is GTSNPN, CDR2 SVGIG, per germline (reference sequence). The CDR3 is 12 amino acids. CDR3 nucleotides: TGTGCCTGGGATGGGGGGGCGGAGACCCAGTACTTC. Protein product: CAWDGGAETQYF. Together with reference TRBV30 and TRBJ2-5, the CDR3 gives the full variable domain: SQTIHQWPATLVQPVGSPLSLECTVEGTSNPNLYWYRQAAGRGLQLLFYSVGIGQISSEVPQNLSASRPQDRQFILSSKKLLLSDSGFYLCAWDGGAETQYFGPGTRLLVL.

In this sample, this clonotype turned up once. This chain connects TRBV5-4 to TRBJ2-2; D remains unclear. This CDR3 has 12 amino acids. Germline loops: CDR1 SGHNT, CDR2 YYREEE (reference sequence). Trimming took off 0 bases at V and 7 bases at J, with 4 bases between the two ends. Written as DNA, the CDR3 is TGTGCCAGCAGCTTGGACGTCGGGGAGCTGTTTTTT. This translates into CASSLDVGELFF.

The V gene is TRBV6-6, the J gene TRBJ2-7; 10 bases fit TRBD2. V trimming: 6 bases; J trimming: 4 bases; junction bases outside the gene matches: 6. In germline, CDR1 is MNHNY, CDR2 SVGAGI (reference sequence). The CDR3 has 14 residues. CDR3 sequence reads: CASSPSGRRYEQYF. For the CDR3, the DNA is TGTGCCAGCAGCCCTAGCGGGAGACGGTACGAGCAGTACTTC.

The V gene is TRBV11-2, the J gene TRBJ1-1; TRBD1 aligns across 8 bases. Losses at the gene ends were 0 bases for V and 12 bases for J; bases not matched to a gene: 9. The CDR3 loop spans 14 amino acids. Germline V CDR1 and CDR2: SGHAT, FQNNGV. The CDR3 DNA sequence: TGTGCCAGCAGCTTAGACCCGACAGGGGAAGTGTCTTTCTTT. This gives the protein CASSLDPTGEVSFF.

The genes are TRBV15 and TRBJ2-5; D is uncertain. CDR3 size: 12 residues. CDR1 and CDR2 from the germline V gene are LNHNV and YYDKDF (reference sequence). Trimming shortened V by 6 bases and J by 8 bases, and 13 bases separated the two germline ends. The DNA of the CDR3 is TGTGCCACCAGTCAGGCCCTAGGAACCCAGTACTTC. Translating gives CATSQALGTQYF.

The rearrangement uses TRBV30 and TRBJ1-5; 9 bases agree with TRBD1. CDR1 is GTSNPN, CDR2 SVGIG, per germline (reference sequence). CDR3 size: 14 residues. V was pared by 3 bases and J by 6 bases, with 6 bases of the junction left unmatched. The CDR3 reads CAWSGTGTSQPQHF. The CDR3 nucleotides read TGTGCCTGGAGCGGGACAGGGACGTCTCAGCCCCAGCATTTT.